This record looks at one T cell receptor (beta chain) sequence and its context. Its antigen is not identified. These data come from a study of OX40 agonist ivuxolimab in advanced cancers. Study summary: One patient with hepatocellular carcinoma and two with cutaneous melanoma, three in all, had partial responses. General study results and limits: The work left the antigen specificity of expanded peripheral T cells undetermined. The mean number of expanded clones was higher in CD8+ T cells than in CD4+.

Blood sampling was done at baseline, cycle 4 day 1, and cycle 7 day 1. CDR3 length equals 12 residues. V was shortened by 5 bases and J by 0 bases, with 7 bases between the two germline ends. Per germline, CDR1 GTSNPN and CDR2 SVGIG (reference sequence). TCRdb's table, derived via immunoSEQ multiplex PCR, lists solely in-frame clones and lacks some. The data contain tens of thousands of clones, more than 80% of them singletons. This specimen consisted of CD4+ or CD8+ T cells sorted from blood, obtained in a trial of the OX40 agonist ivuxolimab. The receptor was isolated from an adult with an advanced solid tumor such as melanoma, head and neck, liver or kidney cancer. The rearrangement uses TRBV30 and TRBJ1-1, with D tentatively TRBD1 (5 bases). The CDR3 region is CAWVRVNTEAFF. CDR3 DNA: TGTGCCTGGGTCAGGGTGAACACTGAAGCTTTCTTT.